A selection of T cell receptor beta chains follows, all from one sample in a study of identifying expanded T cells in peripheral blood. Some clones are missing from TCRdb's copy, which holds only in-frame ones; the method was immunoSEQ multiplex PCR. The sample carries around 68,000 clones, over 75% recorded once. The sequenced material came from blood. These receptors all stem from a person aged 18 to 70 in good health. The CDR3 runs from the conserved cysteine through the conserved F or W. A D gene is named only where the DNA matches it firmly. The size entry is marked missing in some rows and otherwise reads once, few, many or a size class.

j_call,d_call,v_call,clone_size,cdr3_nt,cdr3_aa
TRBJ2-2,TRBD1,TRBV6-6,once,TGTGCCAGCAGTTCGACGGGACAGGGAAGCACCGGGGAGCTGTTTTTT,CASSSTGQGSTGELFF
TRBJ2-1,NA,TRBV6-1,once,TGTGCCAGCAGACGATCAGCCCTCAATGAGCAGTTCTTC,CASRRSALNEQFF
TRBJ1-5,NA,TRBV28,NA,TGTGCCAGCAGTTTGTTGGGGGTTCAGCCCCAGCATTTT,CASSLLGVQPQHF
TRBJ2-5,NA,TRBV19,NA,TGTGCCAGTAGTCCTAACGCGGAGACCCAGTACTTC,CASSPNAETQYF
TRBJ2-7,TRBD1,TRBV28,NA,TGTGCCAGCAGACTCACGACAGGGACATACGAGCAGTACTTC,CASRLTTGTYEQYF
TRBJ2-7,NA,TRBV18,NA,TGTGCCAGCTCACCATCTCTAGAGCGGTCCTACGAGCAGTACTTC,CASSPSLERSYEQYF
TRBJ2-2,NA,TRBV27,NA,TGTGCCAGCAGCCTGTATTGGTCCGGGGAGCTGTTTTTT,CASSLYWSGELFF
TRBJ1-2,TRBD1,TRBV28,NA,TGTGCCAGCAGCCTACAGGGGCTTATCTATGGCTACACCTTC,CASSLQGLIYGYTF
TRBJ1-5,TRBD1,TRBV28,NA,TGTGCCAGCAGTTTACCCAGGGGGCTAGGGAGGTATAGCAATCAGCCCCAGCATTTT,CASSLPRGLGRYSNQPQHF
TRBJ1-1,NA,TRBV4-1,NA,TGCGCCAGCAGCCAATTACAGGGTGGGAACACTGAAGCTTTCTTT,CASSQLQGGNTEAFF
TRBJ2-7,NA,TRBV15,NA,TGTGCCACCAGCAGCCCCCTGGCGGCAACCTACGAGCAGTACTTC,CATSSPLAATYEQYF
TRBJ2-3,NA,TRBV30,NA,TGTGCCTGGAGTGCCTCCCGGGAGCTTGCGTCAGATACGCAGTATTTT,CAWSASRELASDTQYF
TRBJ1-2,NA,TRBV19,NA,TGTGCCAGTGGTCGACTGTCTAACTATGGCTACACCTTC,CASGRLSNYGYTF
TRBJ2-1,TRBD2,TRBV6-4,few,TGTGCCAGCAGTAGTAGCGGGAGTATGGATGAGCAGTTCTTC,CASSSSGSMDEQFF
TRBJ1-1,NA,TRBV6-4,NA,TGTGCCAGCAGTCCGGGGGGGGTGAACACTGAAGCTTTCTTT,CASSPGGVNTEAFF
TRBJ2-2,NA,TRBV28,NA,TGTGCCAGCAGTTTATCGGGGTCCACCGGGGAGCTGTTTTTT,CASSLSGSTGELFF
TRBJ1-2,NA,TRBV7-3,NA,TGTGCCAGCAGCTTAACGAGCGGCTATGGCTACACCTTC,CASSLTSGYGYTF
TRBJ2-5,NA,TRBV30,NA,TGTGCCTGGAGTCGAACCCCATACGGGGGGCTAGAGACCCAGTACTTC,CAWSRTPYGGLETQYF
TRBJ1-1,NA,TRBV9,NA,TGTGCCAGCAGCGTAGTTGGTTTGGGGGCAGAGATGAACACTGAAGCTTTCTTT,CASSVVGLGAEMNTEAFF
TRBJ2-2,TRBD1,TRBV6-4,NA,TGTGCCAGCGGGACAGGGGGCGCCGGGGAGCTGTTTTTT,CASGTGGAGELFF
TRBJ2-3,NA,TRBV6-5,NA,TGTGCCAGCAGTTACTCTCGGACAGGCACAGATACGCAGTATTTT,CASSYSRTGTDTQYF
TRBJ2-7,NA,TRBV28,NA,TGTGCCAGCAGGTGGGCGCGGGCGGCTTACGAGCAGTACTTC,CASRWARAAYEQYF
TRBJ2-7,NA,TRBV6-1,NA,TGTGCCAGCAGCCCGGACGTTGGGTCCTACGAGCAGTACTTC,CASSPDVGSYEQYF
TRBJ1-1,NA,TRBV5-8,NA,TGTGCCAGCACCGCGGACGGACCTGAAGCTTTCTTT,CASTADGPEAFF
TRBJ2-5,NA,TRBV11-2,NA,TGTGCCAGCAGCTCAAAAGAGACCCAGTACTTC,CASSSKETQYF
TRBJ2-7,NA,TRBV21-1,NA,TGTGCCAGCAGCAAAAGGACCCGAACTAGCGGGGCCTACGAGCAGTACTTC,CASSKRTRTSGAYEQYF
TRBJ2-7,NA,TRBV6-6,NA,TGTGCCAGCAGTTACCGTTCCAGGTTCCCCTACGAGCAGTACTTC,CASSYRSRFPYEQYF
TRBJ2-7,NA,TRBV7-2,NA,TGTGCCAGCAGCTCCCTCGGGTACGAGCAGTACTTC,CASSSLGYEQYF
TRBJ2-5,NA,TRBV7-6,NA,TGTGCCAGCAGCTTAGATCGCCAGAAGCAGTACTTC,CASSLDRQKQYF
TRBJ2-5,TRBD2,TRBV5-6,NA,TGTGCCAGCAGCTCGGGGGGGTACGATTACCAAGAGACCCAGTACTTC,CASSSGGYDYQETQYF
TRBJ1-5,NA,TRBV6-5,NA,TGTGCCAGCAGTTCCGGACAGTTCAATCAGCCCCAGCATTTT,CASSSGQFNQPQHF
TRBJ2-7,TRBD2,TRBV7-9,NA,TGTGCCAGCAGCTCCCCGGACCGACTAGCGGGTGTGTACGAGCAGTACTTC,CASSSPDRLAGVYEQYF
TRBJ2-7,TRBD2,TRBV13,NA,TGTGCCAGCAGCTTAGGGGGACTAGCGGGGTACGAGCAGTACTTC,CASSLGGLAGYEQYF
TRBJ2-1,TRBD2,TRBV4-3,once,TGCGCCAGCAGCCAAGTAACTAGCGGTTACAATGAGCAGTTCTTC,CASSQVTSGYNEQFF
TRBJ2-7,NA,TRBV5-1,NA,TGCGCCAGCAGGGAGAAGGGGGAGGGGAGATCCTACGAGCAGTACTTC,CASREKGEGRSYEQYF
TRBJ1-1,NA,TRBV25-1,NA,TGTGCCAGCAGGGACCGGGGGGAAAACACTGAAGCTTTCTTT,CASRDRGENTEAFF
TRBJ2-1,TRBD2,TRBV15,few,TGTGCCACCAGCCCCACGGGGGAGCGGGGGGCCTCCTACAATGAGCAGTTCTTC,CATSPTGERGASYNEQFF
TRBJ1-4,TRBD1,TRBV6-1,NA,TGTGCCAGCAGGGACCTTACAGGGGGGAATGAAAAACTGTTTTTT,CASRDLTGGNEKLFF
TRBJ2-3,TRBD1,TRBV7-2,NA,TGTGCCAGCAGCTTTTTAAAGTGGGGACAGGGGGCAGATACGCAGTATTTT,CASSFLKWGQGADTQYF
TRBJ1-5,NA,TRBV7-2,NA,TGTGCCAGCAGCCAAGGGGCAGATTATAGCAATCAGCCCCAGCATTTT,CASSQGADYSNQPQHF
TRBJ1-5,NA,TRBV7-3,once,TGTGCCAGCAGCGGACAAAGGGGCGCCAGCAATCAGCCCCAGCATTTT,CASSGQRGASNQPQHF
TRBJ1-1,TRBD1,TRBV10-3,NA,TGTGCCATCAGACGAAACAGGGGGCACACTGAAGCTTTCTTT,CAIRRNRGHTEAFF
TRBJ2-7,TRBD2,TRBV7-2,NA,TGTGCCAGCAGCTCGGGTTTTTTGCGGGGGATCTCCTACGAGCAGTACTTC,CASSSGFLRGISYEQYF
TRBJ1-1,NA,TRBV2,NA,TGTGCCAGCAGTGAGGTCCGATCGAGCCGAACTGAAGCTTTCTTT,CASSEVRSSRTEAFF
TRBJ2-7,TRBD1,TRBV11-1,NA,TGTGCCAGCAGCTCGACCGGGACAGAATCCGTCTCCTACGAGCAGTACTTC,CASSSTGTESVSYEQYF
TRBJ1-2,NA,TRBV19,NA,TGTGCCAGTGAAGCCGAGAGGAGTAACTATGGCTACACCTTC,CASEAERSNYGYTF
TRBJ1-2,NA,TRBV14,NA,TGTGCCATCGATCCCGTGGCACAAGCTGGGGGGGCCTATGGCTACACCTTC,CAIDPVAQAGGAYGYTF
TRBJ2-7,TRBD2,TRBV6-1,once,TGTGCCAGCAGTGAAGATGGGACTAGCGGGGGATACGAGCAGTACTTC,CASSEDGTSGGYEQYF
TRBJ1-5,NA,TRBV10-3,NA,TGTGCCATCAGTGCCCAGGGCAGAAATCAGCCCCAGCATTTT,CAISAQGRNQPQHF
TRBJ1-4,NA,TRBV30,NA,TGTGCCTGGAGTGTACTTCCAACTAATGAAAAACTGTTTTTT,CAWSVLPTNEKLFF
TRBJ1-2,NA,TRBV5-1,NA,TGCGCCAGCTCGGTCGCCGGCCAGGGTGACTATGGCTACACCTTC,CASSVAGQGDYGYTF
TRBJ2-6,NA,TRBV5-6,NA,TGTGCCAGCAGCTTGCTTTCGGGTTCTGGGGCCAACGTCCTGACTTTC,CASSLLSGSGANVLTF
TRBJ1-1,NA,TRBV19,few,TGTGCCAGTAGCCGGCGTAGTATGAACACTGAAGCTTTCTTT,CASSRRSMNTEAFF
TRBJ1-1,NA,TRBV5-4,NA,TGTGCCAGCAGCGGACAGAACACTGAAGCTTTCTTT,CASSGQNTEAFF
TRBJ2-7,NA,TRBV7-8,NA,TGTGCCAGCAGCTTAGCCACAGGGTTGTGGTCCGAGCAGTACTTC,CASSLATGLWSEQYF
TRBJ2-2,NA,TRBV9,NA,TGTGCCAGCAGCGTTTCTCAGCCGGGACCCAGAGGGACCGGGGAGCTGTTTTTT,CASSVSQPGPRGTGELFF
TRBJ2-2,NA,TRBV5-4,NA,TGTGCCAGCAGTTACTCGCGAATGAGGGGCACCGGGGAGCTGTTTTTT,CASSYSRMRGTGELFF
TRBJ2-2,NA,TRBV7-9,NA,TGTGCCAGCAGCTTAGCAGTGAACACCGGGGAGCTGTTTTTT,CASSLAVNTGELFF